The 2 T cell receptor beta chains below were found in one sample sequenced in a study of blood T cell repertoires in COVID-19. Assay used: immunoSEQ multiplex PCR; TCRdb lists only in-frame clones, some missing. This sample has about 50,000 clones, with just under 90% found just once. The sample comprised peripheral blood. The receptors here all came from an elderly man with active or convalescent COVID-19.

V gene TRBV24-1 combines with J gene TRBJ2-5; D is perhaps TRBD1 (6 bases). Trimming shortened V by 4 bases and J by 4 bases, and 15 bases separated the two germline ends. There are 15 residues in the CDR3. Germline CDR1 is KGHDR and CDR2 is SFDVKD. CDR3 sequence (DNA): TGTGCCACCAGTGACCCCGATCAGGGGAGAGAGACCCAGTACTTC. It specifies CATSDPDQGRETQYF.

This clone has a handful of counts. V usage is TRBV27 and J usage is TRBJ2-5; 7 nucleotides line up with TRBD2. With V trimmed by 2 bases and J by 5 bases, 5 bases remained unmatched. Germline-derived CDR1 and CDR2 are MNHEY and SMNVEV (reference sequence). The CDR3 consists of 14 residues. The CDR3 protein is CASSLEGGRETQYF. The CDR3 bases are TGTGCCAGCAGTTTAGAGGGAGGGCGGGAGACCCAGTACTTC.